This T cell receptor (beta chain) comes out of a study of CD8 T cells in ankylosing spondylitis. Study-level results: The study looked at matched synovial fluid samples from ankylosing spondylitis patients. Disease-linked clones were reported to be significantly enriched there.

About this clonotype: What it binds is unknown. Just one base apart from a much larger clone, this may be a read error.

In germline, CDR1 is ENHRY, CDR2 SYGVKD. The CDR3 is 13 amino acids. Construction of TCR beta libraries was performed using quantitative 5'-RACE with molecular barcodes. TCRdb re-derived calls from the 5' RACE reads in MiXCR, one entry per CDR3 protein. This repertoire shows approximately 250,000 distinct CDR3 sequences, about 11% found once; its top ten account for around 2.6%. This sequence was found in a male donor with ankylosing spondylitis or in good health (not recorded which). The chain combines TRBV10-3 with TRBJ2-7; 8 nucleotides agree with TRBD1. The source material was blood, either unsorted or a sorted T cell fraction (not recorded which). The CDR3 reads CVTRTGTSYEQYF. Written as DNA, the CDR3 is TGTGTCACCAGGACAGGGACCTCCTACGAGCAGTACTTC.